This entry describes one T cell receptor (beta chain). What it binds is not known. The data were obtained in a study of shared clonotypes between healthy human individuals. Study-level points and caveats: A few donors had around 5% of their naive CD4 clonotypes in common. Few donors restricted represented genetic and exposure-history diversity.

The length of the CDR3 is 16 residues. Trimming stripped 6 bases from V and 7 bases from J, with 21 bases between. In germline, CDR1 is MDHEN, CDR2 SYDVKM. Sequenced by immunoSEQ multiplex PCR; TCRdb stores in-frame clones only, minus some. This table has around 2.5 million clones, over 85% appearing once. A CD45RA-negative memory subset and a CD45RA+ naive subset were separated from the CD4+ cells. This TCR was recovered from a young man in good health. Some clones in this sample may be carry-over from other donors' samples. The chain uses TRBV28 and TRBJ2-2; tentative D call: TRBD2 (6 bases). Sample: naive CD4+ T cells from PBMCs. Subset of the sample: CD45RA+ positively selected. The CDR3 DNA reads TGTGCCAGCAGCCACCTTAGGGGCGGGAAAGTCGGGGAGCTGTTTTTT. It specifies CASSHLRGGKVGELFF.